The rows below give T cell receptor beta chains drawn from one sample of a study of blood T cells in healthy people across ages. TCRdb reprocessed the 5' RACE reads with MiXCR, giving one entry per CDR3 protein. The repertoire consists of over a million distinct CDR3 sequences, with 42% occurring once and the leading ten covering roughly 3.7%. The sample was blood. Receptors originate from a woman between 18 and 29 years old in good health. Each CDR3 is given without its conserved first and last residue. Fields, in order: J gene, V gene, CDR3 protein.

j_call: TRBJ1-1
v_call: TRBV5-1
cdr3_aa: ASSLEVQRSTEAF

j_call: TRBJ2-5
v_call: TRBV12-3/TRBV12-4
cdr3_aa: ASSPRDRQETQY

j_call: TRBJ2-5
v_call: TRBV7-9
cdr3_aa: ASSFNEQY

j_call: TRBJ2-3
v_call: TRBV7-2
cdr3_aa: ASSLVSESTDTQY

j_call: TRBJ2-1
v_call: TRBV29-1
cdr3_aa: SVPHLAGAGRTETQF

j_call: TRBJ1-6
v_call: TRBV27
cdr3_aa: ASSLGRLESPPH

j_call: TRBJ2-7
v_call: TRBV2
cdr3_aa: ASQLIRDNEQY

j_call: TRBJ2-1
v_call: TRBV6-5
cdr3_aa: ASSYSALSLNEQF

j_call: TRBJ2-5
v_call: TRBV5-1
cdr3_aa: ASQDGAGIQETQY

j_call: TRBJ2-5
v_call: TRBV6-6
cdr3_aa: ASLGNQETQY

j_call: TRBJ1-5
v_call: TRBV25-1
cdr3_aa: ASSEGQDIGPQH

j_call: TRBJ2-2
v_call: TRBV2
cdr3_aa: ASSVKAGELF

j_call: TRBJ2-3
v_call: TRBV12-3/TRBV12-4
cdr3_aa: ASIPLAGDSSTDTQY

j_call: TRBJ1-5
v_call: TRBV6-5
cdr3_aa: ASSLLGANQPQH

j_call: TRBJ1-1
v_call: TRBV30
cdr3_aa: ASGNMNTEAF

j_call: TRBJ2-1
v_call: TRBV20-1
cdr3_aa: SARTRLAGVGEQF

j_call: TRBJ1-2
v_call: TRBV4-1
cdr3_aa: ASSQDQTNYGYT

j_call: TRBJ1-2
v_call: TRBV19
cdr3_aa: ASSVLGGASGGYT

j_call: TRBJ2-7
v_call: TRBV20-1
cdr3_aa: SASGLAGGTMGLSYEQY

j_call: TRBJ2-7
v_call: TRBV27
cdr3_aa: ASSLGWTSTYEQY

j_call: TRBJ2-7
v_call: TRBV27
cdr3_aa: ASSSPGFPYEQY

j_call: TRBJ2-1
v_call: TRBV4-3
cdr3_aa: ASSSIAGVSSYNEQF

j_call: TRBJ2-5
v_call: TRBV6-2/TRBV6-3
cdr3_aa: ASSYGTALETQY

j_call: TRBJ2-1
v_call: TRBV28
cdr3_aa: ASGASSYNEQF

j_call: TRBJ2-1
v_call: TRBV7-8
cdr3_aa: ASSPSRGASSYNEQF

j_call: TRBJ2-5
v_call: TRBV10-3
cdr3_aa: TISGAREETQY

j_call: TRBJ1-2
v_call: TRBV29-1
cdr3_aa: SALRGGVDGYT

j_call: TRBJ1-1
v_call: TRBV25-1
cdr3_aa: ASSEAGNLNTEAF

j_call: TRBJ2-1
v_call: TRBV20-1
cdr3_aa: SARDSGGSCNEQF

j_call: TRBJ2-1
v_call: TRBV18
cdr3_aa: ASSPVGGAYEQF

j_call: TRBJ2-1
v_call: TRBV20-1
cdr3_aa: SARGGAPGSRSYNEQF

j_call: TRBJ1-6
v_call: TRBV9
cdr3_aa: ASSVDASSYNSPLH

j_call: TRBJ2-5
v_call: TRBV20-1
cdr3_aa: SAIRTSGTGDEQY

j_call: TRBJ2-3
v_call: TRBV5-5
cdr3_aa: ASSTRQGALTDTQY

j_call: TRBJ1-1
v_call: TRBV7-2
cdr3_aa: ASTVGTPEAF

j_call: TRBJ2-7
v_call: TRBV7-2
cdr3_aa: ASSLTGGDSYEQY

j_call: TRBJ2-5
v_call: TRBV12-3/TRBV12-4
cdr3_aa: ASSLARSRGQETQY

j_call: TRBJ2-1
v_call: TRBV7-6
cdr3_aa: ASSLGLAGGPNYEQF

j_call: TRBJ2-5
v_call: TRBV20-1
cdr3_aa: SARSWDRQETQY

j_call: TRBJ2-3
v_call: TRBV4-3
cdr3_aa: ASSQRGQGTQY

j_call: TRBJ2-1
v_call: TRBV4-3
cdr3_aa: ASSHNSGGADEQF

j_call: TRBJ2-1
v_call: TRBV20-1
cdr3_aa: SGDRYNEQF

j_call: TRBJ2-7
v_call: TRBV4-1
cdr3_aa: ASSPLGQVYEQY

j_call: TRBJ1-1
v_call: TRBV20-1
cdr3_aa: SARPGQGMNTEAF

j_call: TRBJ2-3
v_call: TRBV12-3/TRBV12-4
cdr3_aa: ASSLSSGRNTQY

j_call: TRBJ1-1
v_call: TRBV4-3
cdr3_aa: ASSQDPGQVNTEAF

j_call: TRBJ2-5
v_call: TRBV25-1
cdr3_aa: ASSELSQETQY

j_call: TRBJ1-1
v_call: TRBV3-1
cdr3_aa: ASSPEGTEAF

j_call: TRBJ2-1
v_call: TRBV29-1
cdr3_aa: SVEDDANEQF

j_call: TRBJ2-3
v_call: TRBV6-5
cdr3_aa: ASSPSAGGWDDTQY